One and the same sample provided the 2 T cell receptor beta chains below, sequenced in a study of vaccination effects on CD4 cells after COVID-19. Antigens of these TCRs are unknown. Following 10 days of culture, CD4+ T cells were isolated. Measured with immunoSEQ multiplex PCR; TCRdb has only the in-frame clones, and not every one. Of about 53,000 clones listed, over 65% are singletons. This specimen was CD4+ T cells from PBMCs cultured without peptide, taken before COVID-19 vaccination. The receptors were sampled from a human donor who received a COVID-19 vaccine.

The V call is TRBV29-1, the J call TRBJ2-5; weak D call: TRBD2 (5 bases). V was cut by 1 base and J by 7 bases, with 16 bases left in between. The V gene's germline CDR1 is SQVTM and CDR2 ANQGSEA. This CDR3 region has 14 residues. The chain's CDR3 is CSVEVFLDSGTQYF. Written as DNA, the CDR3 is TGCAGCGTTGAAGTGTTTTTGGACTCCGGGACCCAGTACTTC.

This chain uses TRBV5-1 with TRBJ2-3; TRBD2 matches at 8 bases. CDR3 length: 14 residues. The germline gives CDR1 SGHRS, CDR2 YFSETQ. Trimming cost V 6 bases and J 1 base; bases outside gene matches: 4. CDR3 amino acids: CASTSTSGTDTQYF. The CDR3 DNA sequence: TGCGCCAGCACCTCGACTAGCGGCACAGATACGCAGTATTTT.